Each of the 22 T cell receptor beta chains below was sequenced from the same sample in a study of CD8 T cells in Susac syndrome. RNA totalling about 0.5 to 1 ug underwent reverse transcription with random hexamers. Each CDR3 protein gets one entry after TCRdb re-called the immunoSEQ multiplex PCR reads with MiXCR. The sample includes under 550,000 distinct CDR3 sequences, more than 80% of them seen just once. The sample consisted of CD8+ T cells from PBMCs. The receptors originated from a human donor with multiple sclerosis.

This chain links TRBV28 with TRBJ2-7; TRBD1 agrees at 10 bases. This CDR3 has 17 amino acids. The V segment lost 4 bases and the J segment 3 bases; nucleotides outside the gene matches: 12. Germline CDR1 reads MDHEN; CDR2 reads SYDVKM. In DNA, the CDR3 is TGTGCCAGCAGTTCCTACTCCGGGACAGGGGAACACTACGAGCAGTACTTC. Its protein is CASSSYSGTGEHYEQYF.

This clonotype was seen more than once but under ten times. V is TRBV28 and J is TRBJ1-1; D uncertain. V lost 6 bases to trimming and J lost 3 bases, with 8 bases between them. Germline CDR1 reads MDHEN; CDR2 reads SYDVKM. This CDR3 region has 12 residues. The CDR3 coding sequence is TGTGCCAGCAGCCCTTGGGACACTGAAGCTTTCTTT. Translation: CASSPWDTEAFF.

V and J are TRBV19 and TRBJ2-5; maybe TRBD2 (5 bases). Trimming shortened V by 6 bases and J by 2 bases, and 16 bases separated the two germline ends. Germline V CDR1 and CDR2: LNHDA, SQIVND (reference sequence). CDR3 size: 15 residues. CDR3 protein: CASRPTGLVQETQYF. CDR3 DNA: TGTGCCAGTAGGCCAACCGGACTGGTTCAAGAGACCCAGTACTTC.

This rearrangement joins TRBV30 to TRBJ1-5; D may be TRBD1 (6 bases). Germline V gene data show CDR1 as GTSNPN and CDR2 as SVGIG (reference sequence). With 3 bases removed from V and 6 bases from J, the gap between germline ends came to 12 bases. CDR3 length: 13 residues. CDR3 nucleotides: TGTGCCTGGAGCGCAGGGGATTCTCAGCCCCAGCATTTT. Translated, it gives CAWSAGDSQPQHF.

The V gene is TRBV21-1, the J gene TRBJ2-1; TRBD2 is the table's D call and was not checked against the DNA. TRBV21-1 is tagged as a pseudogene. The CDR3 is 14 residues long. The CDR3 bases are TGTGCCAGCAGCCCCCGCGGACTAGCGGGAGAGCAGTTCTTC. Encoded protein: CASSPRGLAGEQFF.

The rearrangement joins TRBV29-1 to TRBJ2-7; the D is unclear. CDR1 is SQVTM and CDR2 is ANQGSEA in the germline V gene. V lost 4 bases and J 1 base, leaving 14 bases between the germline ends. The CDR3 totals 14 residues. CDR3 sequence (DNA): TGCAGCGTTGTGGTGGCAGACTTATCCTACGAGCAGTACTTC. This sequence encodes CSVVVADLSYEQYF.

The J gene is TRBJ1-6, the V gene TRBV19; TRBD1 is a possible D gene (6 bases). The V end lost 9 bases, the J end lost 1 base, and 10 bases lay between the germline ends. The CDR3 runs to 14 residues. Germline-derived CDR1 and CDR2 are LNHDA and SQIVND (reference sequence). This CDR3 is CASQQGSYNSPLHF. In DNA form, the CDR3 reads TGTGCCAGCCAACAGGGATCCTATAATTCACCCCTCCACTTT.

The V call is TRBV5-4, the J call TRBJ2-3; D remains unclear. Between the trimmed V and J ends, which lost 1 base and 2 bases, there was a span of 11 bases. The CDR3 sequence is 15 residues long. Germline values: CDR1 SGHNT, CDR2 YYREEE (reference sequence). This CDR3 reads CASSLRVAYTDTQYF. The CDR3 nucleotides are TGTGCCAGCAGCTTGAGGGTAGCTTACACAGATACGCAGTATTTT.

The chain has TRBV2 and TRBJ2-7; a weak D match, TRBD1 (5 bases). Per the germline V gene, CDR1 is SNHLY and CDR2 is FYNNEI. This CDR3 has 11 amino acids. V was clipped by 7 bases and J by 7 bases, with 11 bases between them. The CDR3 DNA follows: TGTGCCAGCAAGGGGTCTTGGGAGCAGTACTTC. Translation gives CASKGSWEQYF. The full variable domain, its missing parts supplied by reference TRBV2 and TRBJ2-7, is EPEVTQTPSHQVTQMGQEVILRCVPISNHLYFYWYRQILGQKVEFLVSFYNNEISEKSEIFDDQFSVERPDGSNFTLKIRSTKLEDSAMYFCASKGSWEQYFGPGTRLTVT.

A single count supports this clonotype. The CDR3 sequence: CASSTSAGTSGGYEQYF. As DNA, the CDR3 is TGCGCCAGCAGCACCAGCGCCGGGACTAGCGGGGGTTACGAGCAGTACTTC. The V call is TRBV5-1, the J call TRBJ2-7; TRBD2 aligns across 14 bases. V lost 4 bases and J lost 4; bases outside the gene matches: 10. The CDR3 consists of 17 residues. Germline lookup yields CDR1 SGHRS and CDR2 YFSETQ.

The chain couples TRBV30 to TRBJ1-1, with D possibly being TRBD1 (6 bases). The V gene lost 2 bases and the J gene lost 2 bases, with 12 bases spanning the gap. The CDR3 has 14 residues. The germline gives CDR1 GTSNPN, CDR2 SVGIG (reference sequence). The CDR3 protein is CAWSPDRFNTEAFF. DNA of the CDR3: TGTGCCTGGAGTCCGGACAGATTTAACACTGAAGCTTTCTTT. The complete variable domain, with remaining parts taken from reference TRBV30 and TRBJ1-1, reads SQTIHQWPATLVQPVGSPLSLECTVEGTSNPNLYWYRQAAGRGLQLLFYSVGIGQISSEVPQNLSASRPQDRQFILSSKKLLLSDSGFYLCAWSPDRFNTEAFFGQGTRLTVV.

This clonotype was counted once. The V and J genes are TRBV6-5 and TRBJ2-5; 9 positions match TRBD2. V shed 2 bases and J 5 bases; nucleotides not matched to a gene: 9. CDR1 is MNHEY and CDR2 is SVGAGI in the germline V gene. This CDR3 has 16 amino acids. CDR3 DNA sequence: TGTGCCAGCAGTTACGGAGCCGGGACTAGCTGGGAGACCCAGTACTTC. Its protein is CASSYGAGTSWETQYF.

The V gene is TRBV20-1, the J gene TRBJ2-7; 15 bases are a match to TRBD2. Germline V CDR1 and CDR2: DFQATT, SNEGSKA (reference sequence). V gave up 6 bases and J gave up 6 bases; unmatched junction bases: 9. CDR3 size: 15 residues. CDR3 sequence (DNA): TGCAGTGCCCGGGGACTAGCGGGAGGATTGGGCGAGCAGTACTTC. Translating gives CSARGLAGGLGEQYF.

The chain is built from TRBV27 and TRBJ2-3, with 8 bases fitting TRBD2. Unmatched junction bases numbered 8, after V lost 2 bases and J lost 4 bases. Germline V CDR1 and CDR2: MNHEY, SMNVEV (reference sequence). This CDR3 spans 16 amino acids. As DNA, the CDR3 is TGTGCCAGCAGTTTAATCAGCGGGAGAGGGGCAGATACGCAGTATTTT. Protein: CASSLISGRGADTQYF.

V and J are TRBV7-9 and TRBJ2-7; TRBD1 aligns across 7 bases. The germline V gene encodes CDR1 SEHNR and CDR2 FQNEAQ (reference sequence). The J segment lost 1 base and the V segment lost 1 base, leaving 7 bases of the junction unmatched. This CDR3 contains 16 residues. CDR3 nucleotides: TGTGCCAGCAGCTTAGTAACGGGACAGAATTCCTACGAGCAGTACTTC. Translating gives CASSLVTGQNSYEQYF.

This chain joins TRBV13 and TRBJ2-5; 8 bases line up with TRBD2. This CDR3 contains 14 residues. Germline-derived CDR1 and CDR2 are PRHDT and FYEKMQ (reference sequence). Trimming cost V 5 bases and J 0 bases; bases outside gene matches: 2. CDR3 bases: TGTGCCAGCAGCCAACTAGCGGACCAAGAGACCCAGTACTTC. Encoded protein: CASSQLADQETQYF. The variable domain in full, completed from reference TRBV13 and TRBJ2-5, reads AAGVIQSPRHLIKEKRETATLKCYPIPRHDTVYWYQQGPGQDPQFLISFYEKMQSDKGSIPDRFSAQQFSDYHSELNMSSLELGDSALYFCASSQLADQETQYFGPGTRLLVL.

The chain has TRBV30 and TRBJ1-1, with D possibly matching TRBD1 (5 bases). V lost 0 bases and J 4 bases, leaving 12 bases between the germline ends. The germline V gene encodes CDR1 GTSNPN and CDR2 SVGIG (reference sequence). The CDR3 covers 14 residues. DNA of the CDR3: TGTGCCTGGAGTGTACTCCCGGGGGGCACTGAAGCTTTCTTT. Translating it yields CAWSVLPGGTEAFF.

The chain employs TRBV6-2 or TRBV6-3 and TRBJ2-1, with TRBD2 matching 13 bases. Looked up from germline, CDR1 is MNHEY and CDR2 is SVGEGT. The junction had 7 bases not matched to a gene; V was cut back by 6 bases and J by 8 bases. The CDR3 covers 15 residues. The CDR3: CASRPGTSGTHEQFF. CDR3 nucleotides: TGTGCCAGCAGGCCAGGGACTAGCGGGACCCATGAGCAGTTCTTC.

The genes are TRBV20-1 and TRBJ1-2; D is uncertain. The germline CDR1 and CDR2 sequences are DFQATT and SNEGSKA (reference sequence). The CDR3 loop spans 15 amino acids. V was pared by 0 bases and J by 0 bases, with 11 bases between. The CDR3 bases are TGCAGTGCTAGAGATCGGGCGGATCCTAACTATGGCTACACCTTC. It specifies CSARDRADPNYGYTF.

This clonotype was seen a single time. V gene TRBV4-2 combines with J gene TRBJ2-1, with D tentatively TRBD2 (5 bases). This CDR3 is 19 amino acids long. Looked up from germline, CDR1 is LGHNA and CDR2 is YNFKEQ. V gave up 1 base and J gave up 2 bases, with 21 bases separating them. The CDR3 region has the DNA TGTGCCAGCAGCCAAGGGCCAAGGGAGCTAGCCACTACCTACAATGAGCAGTTCTTC. This encodes CASSQGPRELATTYNEQFF.

This rearrangement joins TRBV6-1 to TRBJ1-3; D gene unclear. V was clipped by 3 bases and J by 4 bases, with 10 bases between them. The CDR3 has 14 residues. Germline-derived CDR1 and CDR2 are MNHNS and SASEGT. CDR3 DNA sequence: TGTGCCAGCAGTGAGATGGGGAGCGGAAACACCATATATTTT. Amino acid sequence: CASSEMGSGNTIYF.

The chain joins TRBV5-1 to TRBJ2-1, with D maybe TRBD1 (5 bases). The CDR3 has 15 residues. Germline CDR1 reads SGHRS; CDR2 reads YFSETQ. Trimming removed 4 bases from V and 4 bases from J, with 15 bases in between. CDR3 coding DNA: TGCGCCAGCAGCATGGGTCAGGGATCATACAATGAGCAGTTCTTC. This sequence encodes CASSMGQGSYNEQFF.